Presented here are 25 T cell receptor beta chains from one specimen sequenced in a study of blood T cells in healthy people across ages. A J-beta primer mix and a sample-barcoded 5' primer were used in a second PCR of about 6 to 12 cycles. TCRdb re-derived calls from the 5' RACE reads in MiXCR, one entry per CDR3 protein. The table includes around 870,000 distinct CDR3 sequences, less than 35% detected once. The source material was blood. The origin of the receptors is an elderly woman in good health.

This clonotype was seen ten or more times. The rearrangement uses TRBV7-9 and TRBJ2-3, with a possible D match to TRBD2 (6 bases). The V gene's germline CDR1 is SEHNR and CDR2 FQNEAQ (reference sequence). This CDR3 has 16 amino acids. V lost 2 bases, J lost 1 base, and 13 bases lay in between. Here the CDR3 reads CASSLWRGARTDTQYF. The CDR3 DNA follows: TGTGCCAGCAGCTTATGGCGGGGCGCCCGCACAGATACGCAGTATTTT.

Concerning this clonotype itself: This may arise from a read error, as a much more abundant clone is one base away. The CDR3 protein is CSARVRGDTDTQYF. CDR3 coding DNA: TGCAGTGCTAGAGTTCGGGGGGACACAGATACGCAGTATTTT. V gene TRBV20-1 combines with J gene TRBJ2-3, with 7 bases lining up with TRBD2. The CDR3 loop spans 14 amino acids. The junction had 3 bases not matched to a gene; V was cut back by 1 base and J by 2 bases. Germline loops: CDR1 DFQATT, CDR2 SNEGSKA (reference sequence).

A few counts support this clonotype. Just one base apart from a much larger clone, this may be a read error. V usage is TRBV5-1 and J usage is TRBJ2-1, with D possibly being TRBD2 (5 bases). V lost 3 bases and J lost 10, with 17 bases in between. The length of the CDR3 is 14 residues. Germline V gene sequence: CDR1 SGHRS, CDR2 YFSETQ. The CDR3 sequence: CASSSYGPSGEQFF. As DNA, the CDR3 is TGCGCCAGCAGCTCTTACGGACCCTCGGGGGAGCAGTTCTTC.

This clonotype was picked up a small number of times. The chain is built from TRBV27 and TRBJ1-6, with D possibly matching TRBD1 (6 bases). The germline V gene has CDR1 MNHEY and CDR2 SMNVEV (reference sequence). The CDR3 is 14 amino acids. V lost 6 bases and J lost 8, with 14 bases in between. The chain's CDR3 is CASSSSPGDSPLHF. Here the CDR3 DNA reads TGTGCCAGCAGCTCCTCGCCAGGGGATTCACCCCTCCACTTT.

This clonotype was observed a few times. This CDR3 is CASSATTGTVGQPQHF. CDR3 DNA: TGTGCCAGCAGCGCAACCACCGGGACAGTGGGGCAGCCCCAGCATTTT. This chain joins TRBV3-1 and TRBJ1-5; TRBD1 matches at 7 bases. Germline V lookup: CDR1 LGHDT, CDR2 YNNKEL (reference sequence). CDR3 size: 16 residues. After removal of 5 bases from V and 7 bases from J, the junction contained 14 bases not matched to a gene.

In the case of this clonotype: One end of the junction fails to match germline, which may point to a read error. The genes are TRBV2 and TRBJ1-6, with a tentative D call TRBD1 (5 bases). This CDR3 contains 14 residues. Per germline, CDR1 SNHLY and CDR2 FYNNEI. The CDR3 bases are TGTACCAGCAGTGAGGCAGGGTCTAATTCACCCCTCCACTTT. Its translation is CTSSEAGSNSPLHF. Using reference TRBV2 and TRBJ1-6 for the parts outside the CDR3, the full variable domain is EPEVTQTPSHQVTQMGQEVILRCVPISNHLYFYWYRQILGQKVEFLVSFYNNEISEKSEIFDDQFSVERPDGSNFTLKIRSTKLEDSAMYFCTSSEAGSNSPLHFGNGTRLTVT.

The gene calls are TRBV21-1 and TRBJ2-1. TRBV21-1 is a pseudogene. There are 15 residues in the CDR3. The CDR3: CASSKSRTQPGEQFF. The DNA for the CDR3 is TGTGCCAGCAGCAAAAGTAGGACCCAGCCTGGTGAGCAGTTCTTC.

Ten or more counts support this clonotype. V and J are TRBV29-1 and TRBJ1-2; D gene unclear. The CDR3 is 13 residues long. The V gene lost 8 bases and the J gene lost 8 bases, with 21 bases spanning the gap. Germline values: CDR1 SQVTM, CDR2 ANQGSEA. DNA for the CDR3: TGCAGCTGGGAGAAACAGCTCACCCGCGGCTACACCTTC. Translated: CSWEKQLTRGYTF.

This clonotype was seen ten or more times. J is TRBJ2-6 and V is TRBV2, with D possibly called TRBD1 or TRBD2 (5 bases each). With 7 bases removed from V and 0 bases from J, the gap between germline ends came to 13 bases. CDR1 SNHLY and CDR2 FYNNEI come from the germline V gene. The CDR3 loop spans 16 amino acids. The CDR3 DNA reads TGTGCCAGCACCAAGATAGGGACCTCTGGGGCCAACGTCCTGACTTTC. Protein: CASTKIGTSGANVLTF.

A note on this clonotype: This may be a read error: a much more frequent sequence differs by one nucleotide. The V and J genes are TRBV20-1 and TRBJ2-7; tentative D call: TRBD2 (6 bases). Germline V CDR1 and CDR2: DFQATT, SNEGSKA (reference sequence). The CDR3 sequence is 12 residues long. In nucleotides, the CDR3 is TGCAGCACAACTTCGGAGGGTGGGGAGCAGTACTTC. It specifies CSTTSEGGEQYF.

This clonotype was recorded at least ten times. The chain couples TRBV3-1 to TRBJ2-7; 7 positions match TRBD1. Trimming took 3 bases from V and 5 from J; bases not matched to a gene: 10. Per germline, CDR1 LGHDT and CDR2 YNNKEL (reference sequence). This CDR3 is built from 15 residues. The CDR3 loop reads CASSQTTDRAHEQYF. As DNA, the CDR3 is TGTGCCAGCAGCCAGACCACCGACAGGGCCCACGAGCAGTACTTC.

The V call is TRBV25-1, the J call TRBJ1-6; the D is unclear. Trimming shortened V by 1 base and J by 9 bases, and 10 bases separated the two germline ends. Germline CDR1 reads MGHDK; CDR2 reads SYGVNS. This CDR3 region has 14 residues. The CDR3 region has the DNA TGTGCCAGCAGTGAATTGTTCAAAAGTTCACCCCTCCACTTT. Translation gives CASSELFKSSPLHF.

This chain links TRBV12-3 or TRBV12-4 with TRBJ1-2; 8 bases align to TRBD1. CDR3 length: 13 residues. V dropped 2 bases and J dropped 7; count of bases not matched to a gene: 3. The CDR3 region is CASSLQGASGYTF. Here the CDR3 DNA reads TGTGCCAGCAGTTTACAGGGGGCAAGTGGCTACACCTTC.

A note on this clonotype: This could be a read error, since a much larger clone is one nucleotide away. The chain is built from TRBV7-6 and TRBJ2-7; either TRBD1 or TRBD2 may supply D (6 bases each). Germline CDR1 reads SGHVS; CDR2 reads FNYEAQ. This CDR3 contains 13 residues. CDR3 region: CVSSLQGTGEQYF. CDR3 bases: TGTGTCAGCTCCCTCCAGGGGACTGGCGAGCAGTACTTC.

The chain couples TRBV27 to TRBJ2-1; TRBD2 is a possible D gene (7 bases). V was cut by 6 bases and J by 2 bases, with 17 bases left in between. CDR3 size: 16 residues. Germline V gene data show CDR1 as MNHEY and CDR2 as SMNVEV (reference sequence). CDR3 amino acids: CASREGGGATYNEQFF. As DNA, the CDR3 is TGTGCCAGCAGGGAAGGTGGGGGGGCCACCTACAATGAGCAGTTCTTC.

A few counts support this clonotype. Just one base apart from a much larger clone, this may be a read error. The chain is built from TRBV7-2 and TRBJ2-7; D tentatively fits TRBD1 or TRBD2 (5 bases each). Germline V lookup: CDR1 SGHTA, CDR2 FQGNSA. The V end was cut by 1 base, the J end by 7 bases, with 20 bases between. The CDR3 is 16 amino acids. In DNA form, the CDR3 reads TGTGCCAGCAGCTTAGAGGTGGGACGTCTACGCAATGAGCAGTACTTC. This encodes CASSLEVGRLRNEQYF.

In this sample, this clonotype turned up a few times. V usage is TRBV6-2 or TRBV6-3 and J usage is TRBJ1-6, with 7 bases that match TRBD1. This CDR3 region has 14 residues. Trimming took 2 bases from V and 7 from J; bases not matched to a gene: 2. Germline assignment: CDR1 MNHEY and CDR2 SVGEGT. The CDR3 reads CASSYGRGNSPLHF. CDR3 DNA sequence: TGTGCCAGCAGTTACGGCAGGGGGAATTCACCCCTCCACTTT.

This clonotype was seen ten or more times. The chain uses TRBV9 and TRBJ2-1; 10 bases are a match to TRBD2. The V and J ends lost 0 bases and 8 bases, in that order; junction bases with no gene match: 2. CDR3 length equals 14 residues. Germline V CDR1 and CDR2: SGDLS, YYNGEE. The CDR3 is CASSVGLAGDEQFF. The CDR3 bases are TGTGCCAGCAGCGTAGGCCTAGCGGGGGATGAGCAGTTCTTC.

This clonotype was detected a few times. The rearrangement links TRBV20-1 to TRBJ2-1; no clear D gene. The V end lost 0 bases, the J end lost 2 bases, and 14 bases lay between the germline ends. The germline CDR1 and CDR2 sequences are DFQATT and SNEGSKA (reference sequence). The CDR3 runs to 16 residues. CDR3 DNA: TGCAGTGCTAGAGATCAAAGGGCGGTCACCTACAATGAGCAGTTCTTC. As protein: CSARDQRAVTYNEQFF.

The chain has TRBV12-3 or TRBV12-4 and TRBJ1-1; D gene ambiguous. The CDR3 has 15 residues. The V and J ends lost 2 bases and 5 bases respectively, with 15 bases between them. CDR3 protein: CASSLSGGPGTEAFF. CDR3 DNA sequence: TGTGCCAGCAGTTTATCGGGAGGACCTGGTACTGAAGCTTTCTTT.

CDR3 protein: CSARGSSFETQYF. The CDR3 nucleotides read TGCAGTGCCCGAGGGAGTAGCTTTGAGACCCAGTACTTC. V gene TRBV20-1 combines with J gene TRBJ2-5; D is possibly TRBD2 (5 bases). CDR3 length: 13 amino acids. The V gene lost 6 bases and the J gene lost 5 bases, with 16 bases spanning the gap. CDR1 is DFQATT, CDR2 SNEGSKA, per germline (reference sequence).

The gene calls are TRBV2 and TRBJ2-2; D possibly corresponds to TRBD2 (5 bases). Trimming stripped 6 bases from V and 3 bases from J, with 8 bases between. The length of the CDR3 is 13 residues. Germline V gene sequence: CDR1 SNHLY, CDR2 FYNNEI. The CDR3 spells CASRDYYTGELFF. The CDR3 coding sequence is TGTGCCAGCAGAGACTACTACACCGGGGAGCTGTTTTTT.

This clonotype has at least ten counts. The CDR3 sequence is CASARDVHHSGANVLTF. CDR3 coding DNA: TGTGCCAGCGCAAGGGACGTTCACCACTCTGGGGCCAACGTCCTGACTTTC. The rearrangement links TRBV19 to TRBJ2-6, with D possibly called TRBD1 or TRBD2 (5 bases each). Germline loops: CDR1 LNHDA, CDR2 SQIVND (reference sequence). CDR3 length equals 17 residues. The V gene lost 9 bases and the J gene lost 0 bases, with 18 bases spanning the gap.

This clonotype was observed at least ten times. This chain uses TRBV14 with TRBJ1-2; a weak D match, TRBD1 (6 bases). Germline V gene data show CDR1 as SGHDN and CDR2 as FVKESK. The CDR3 totals 13 residues. V lost 6 bases and J 3 bases, leaving 11 bases between the germline ends. The CDR3 region is CASSQQGHYGYTF. DNA for the CDR3: TGTGCCAGCAGTCAACAGGGCCACTATGGCTACACCTTC.

Note on this clonotype: A read error is possible here, since a much larger clone lies one base away. V usage is TRBV27 and J usage is TRBJ2-7; 7 positions agree with TRBD1. The germline V gene has CDR1 MNHEY and CDR2 SMNVEV (reference sequence). The CDR3 contains 16 residues. V shed 6 bases and J 7 bases; nucleotides not matched to a gene: 18. Here the CDR3 DNA reads TGTGCCAGCAGATTAGATAGGGACAGAGTCTACAATGAGCAGTACTTC. Its translation is CASRLDRDRVYNEQYF.